The 3 T cell receptor beta chains given below trace back to one sample, sequenced in a study of T cells in Graves' hyperthyroidism and ophthalmopathy. RNA transcripts yielded amplified TCR beta CDR3 regions. Initially, a first-round RT-PCR of the TCR CDR3 employed the HTBI primer set. MiXCR, run by TCRdb on the multiplex PCR reads, gives a single entry per CDR3 protein. The table lists 600,000 or so distinct CDR3 sequences, 12% to 15% of them singletons, with roughly 6.9% in the top ten. What was sequenced was blood. Receptor source: a woman younger than 30 with Graves' ophthalmopathy.

The sample holds many counts of this clonotype. This chain joins TRBV12-3 or TRBV12-4 and TRBJ1-2; a weak D match, TRBD1 (6 bases). Trimming removed 6 bases from V and 7 bases from J, with 15 bases in between. CDR3 length: 13 amino acids. CDR3 DNA: TGTGCCAGCAGATTGACAGGATTGGTTGGCTACACCTTC. Protein product: CASRLTGLVGYTF.

The rearrangement uses TRBV9 and TRBJ2-3; D is perhaps TRBD2 (6 bases). Trimming left V 0 bases short and J 10 bases short, with 12 bases between. This CDR3 has 13 amino acids. Germline V gene sequence: CDR1 SGDLS, CDR2 YYNGEE. CDR3 sequence reads: CASSVGGLPAQYF. The CDR3 DNA sequence: TGTGCCAGCAGCGTAGGGGGACTCCCAGCGCAGTATTTT.

For this clonotype: This CDR3 fails to terminate in the conserved phenylalanine or tryptophan, so it likely reflects a read error. V is TRBV4-1 and J is TRBJ1-5; perhaps TRBD1 as D (5 bases). CDR3 length equals 13 residues. The V end lost 2 bases, the J end lost 4 bases, and 6 bases lay between the germline ends. Germline V CDR1 and CDR2: MGHRA, YSYEKL. The CDR3 sequence is CASSQQGNQPQHS. The CDR3 DNA reads TGCGCCAGCAGCCAACAGGGAAATCAGCCCCAGCATTCT.